The 23 T cell receptor beta chains below come from one sample, sequenced in a study of blood T cell repertoires in COVID-19. Repertoires were generated with immunoSEQ multiplex PCR, while TCRdb's copy carries only in-frame clones and drops some. The repertoire includes 250,000 or so clones, approximately 88% of them detected once, and approximately 0.85% sits in the top ten. The sample comprised peripheral blood. All receptors derive from a woman aged 40-49 years who had recovered from COVID-19.

The chain combines TRBV5-5 with TRBJ2-7, with 7 bases matching TRBD1. Germline lookup yields CDR1 SGHKS and CDR2 YYEKEE (reference sequence). This CDR3 region has 16 residues. The ends lost 0 bases at V and 2 bases at J; junction bases unmatched: 8. CDR3 protein: CASSLAPTGLTYEQYF. The DNA for the CDR3 is TGTGCCAGCAGCTTGGCCCCGACAGGGTTGACCTACGAGCAGTACTTC.

The chain carries TRBV5-1 and TRBJ2-5; D might be TRBD2 (5 bases). This CDR3 contains 14 residues. V lost 3 bases and J 7 bases, leaving 16 bases between the germline ends. Germline CDR1 SGHRS, CDR2 YFSETQ. CDR3 residues: CASSYLEGAGTQYF. CDR3 DNA: TGCGCCAGCAGCTACCTAGAGGGAGCCGGGACCCAGTACTTC.

DNA of the CDR3: TGTGCCAGCAGCCCGAAACTAGCGGGAAGGGACTACGAGCAGTACTTC. It is translated as CASSPKLAGRDYEQYF. The chain links TRBV7-6 to TRBJ2-7; 10 bases line up with TRBD2. J lost 3 bases, V lost 5 bases, and 10 bases had no gene match. The CDR3 length is 16 residues. The V gene's germline CDR1 is SGHVS and CDR2 FNYEAQ.

This chain connects TRBV4-2 to TRBJ2-2; 11 positions agree with TRBD2. V gave up 2 bases and J gave up 4 bases; unmatched junction bases: 3. This CDR3 contains 16 residues. Germline V gene lookup returns CDR1 LGHNA and CDR2 YNFKEQ. The CDR3 spells CASSQLAGGGTGELFF. In DNA form, the CDR3 reads TGTGCCAGCAGCCAATTAGCGGGAGGGGGCACCGGGGAGCTGTTTTTT.

J is TRBJ2-7 and V is TRBV10-3, with D perhaps matching TRBD1 (5 bases). Germline lookup yields CDR1 ENHRY and CDR2 SYGVKD. This CDR3 is built from 11 residues. With 8 bases removed from V and 3 bases from J, the gap between germline ends came to 8 bases. CDR3 amino acids: CAIRQGYEQYF. The CDR3 DNA reads as TGTGCCATCCGCCAGGGCTACGAGCAGTACTTC.

This chain links TRBV6-5 with TRBJ2-3, with D possibly being TRBD2 (5 bases). CDR1 is MNHEY and CDR2 is SVGAGI in the germline V gene. CDR3 length: 13 residues. The germline V and J ends were trimmed by 8 bases and 4 bases, with 13 bases remaining between them. CDR3: CASFRDGSDTQYF. The CDR3 bases are TGTGCCAGCTTTCGGGATGGCTCAGATACGCAGTATTTT.

The V gene is TRBV18, the J gene TRBJ2-7; TRBD2 is a possible D gene (5 bases). This CDR3 region has 15 residues. Germline lookup yields CDR1 KGHSH and CDR2 LQKENI. The V end was cut by 3 bases, the J end by 0 bases, with 12 bases between. CDR3 sequence reads: CASSPPAESSYEQYF. CDR3 in DNA: TGTGCCAGCTCACCGCCAGCGGAGAGCTCCTACGAGCAGTACTTC.

In regard to this clone: Other DNA sequences of this sample code for an identical CDR3. The gene calls are TRBV5-4 and TRBJ2-2; perhaps TRBD2 as D (7 bases). CDR3 length equals 15 residues. Germline loops: CDR1 SGHNT, CDR2 YYREEE (reference sequence). Between the trimmed V and J ends, which lost 0 bases and 6 bases, there was a span of 12 bases. CDR3 residues: CASSLGLAGAGELFF. The CDR3 DNA is TGTGCCAGCAGCTTGGGACTAGCAGGGGCCGGGGAGCTGTTTTTT. The complete variable domain, with remaining parts taken from reference TRBV5-4 and TRBJ2-2, reads ETGVTQSPTHLIKTRGQQVTLRCSSQSGHNTVSWYQQALGQGPQFIFQYYREEENGRGNFPPRFSGLQFPNYSSELNVNALELDDSALYLCASSLGLAGAGELFFGEGSRLTVL.

This chain links TRBV6-1 with TRBJ2-2; perhaps TRBD2 as D (6 bases). The CDR3 has 16 amino acids. Trimming removed 4 bases from V and 0 bases from J, with 12 bases in between. Germline CDR1 reads MNHNS; CDR2 reads SASEGT. As DNA, the CDR3 is TGTGCCAGCAGTGTTCAAGGGACTTCGAACACCGGGGAGCTGTTTTTT. As protein: CASSVQGTSNTGELFF.

The rearrangement joins TRBV28 to TRBJ1-5; 10 bases fit TRBD1. V lost 5 bases to trimming and J lost 5 bases; unmatched junction nucleotides: 6. Germline V gene sequence: CDR1 MDHEN, CDR2 SYDVKM. There are 15 residues in the CDR3. CDR3 sequence: CASSPPGQGYQPQHF. The CDR3 DNA sequence: TGTGCCAGCAGTCCGCCGGGACAGGGGTATCAGCCCCAGCATTTT.

The J gene is TRBJ1-1, the V gene TRBV2; 7 bases are a match to TRBD1. V shed 7 bases, J shed 6 bases, and the junction held 8 bases outside the gene matches. The CDR3 covers 13 residues. Per germline, CDR1 SNHLY and CDR2 FYNNEI. In DNA form, the CDR3 reads TGTGCCAGCATCGACAGGGTTGTCGCTGAAGCTTTCTTT. This gives the protein CASIDRVVAEAFF.

This clone came up many times. This chain links TRBV5-5 with TRBJ1-4, with no clear D. Trimming removed 3 bases at V and 2 bases at J, with 5 bases between. Per the germline V gene, CDR1 is SGHKS and CDR2 is YYEKEE (reference sequence). This CDR3 spans 13 amino acids. The CDR3 sequence is CASSSATNEKLFF. CDR3 in DNA: TGTGCCAGCAGCTCCGCGACTAATGAAAAACTGTTTTTT.

The J gene is TRBJ2-5, the V gene TRBV5-4; TRBD2 might be the D (6 bases). The CDR3 has 15 residues. The V end lost 3 bases, the J end lost 3 bases, and 15 bases lay between the germline ends. Germline lookup yields CDR1 SGHNT and CDR2 YYREEE (reference sequence). The CDR3 DNA follows: TGTGCCAGCAGCTGGGGGGAACCGATCGAAGAGACCCAGTACTTC. This encodes CASSWGEPIEETQYF.

This chain uses TRBV5-1 with TRBJ1-2, with TRBD1 as a possible D gene (5 bases). Looked up from germline, CDR1 is SGHRS and CDR2 is YFSETQ. Trimming removed 3 bases at V and 3 bases at J, with 9 bases between. The CDR3 is made up of 13 amino acids. The CDR3 region has the DNA TGCGCCAGCAGCTCGGGACTGGACTATGGCTACACCTTC. Translation: CASSSGLDYGYTF.

The chain couples TRBV6-5 to TRBJ1-1; D perhaps matches TRBD1 (5 bases). Trimming took 2 bases from V and 2 from J, leaving 9 bases between them. In germline, CDR1 is MNHEY, CDR2 SVGAGI. The CDR3 covers 14 residues. The CDR3 protein is CASSYAWGNTEAFF. DNA of the CDR3: TGTGCCAGCAGTTACGCGTGGGGCAACACTGAAGCTTTCTTT.

This chain joins TRBV25-1 and TRBJ2-2, with D perhaps matching TRBD1 (5 bases). Germline CDR1 and CDR2: MGHDK and SYGVNS. The CDR3 extends over 17 amino acids. V lost 3 bases and J 1 base, leaving 15 bases between the germline ends. CDR3 residues: CASSDSQGTWNTGELFF. DNA for the CDR3: TGTGCCAGCAGTGATTCCCAGGGTACATGGAACACCGGGGAGCTGTTTTTT.

V usage is TRBV9 and J usage is TRBJ2-1; 13 nucleotides match TRBD2. The CDR3 consists of 17 residues. V was clipped by 0 bases and J by 5 bases; unmatched bases: 5. Germline V lookup: CDR1 SGDLS, CDR2 YYNGEE. CDR3 in amino acids: CASSVALGLAGDNEQFF. The CDR3 bases are TGTGCCAGCAGCGTAGCCCTCGGACTAGCGGGAGACAATGAGCAGTTCTTC. The full variable domain, with the rest looked up from reference TRBV9 and TRBJ2-1, is DSGVTQTPKHLITATGQRVTLRCSPRSGDLSVYWYQQSLDQGLQFLIQYYNGEERAKGNILERFSAQQFPDLHSELNLSSLELGDSALYFCASSVALGLAGDNEQFFGPGTRLTVL.

The CDR3 spells CAISNRGTSGTDTQYF. The CDR3 nucleotides are TGTGCCATCAGCAATCGGGGGACTAGCGGCACAGATACGCAGTATTTT. This chain connects TRBV10-3 to TRBJ2-3; 10 nucleotides line up with TRBD2. The CDR3 loop spans 16 amino acids. The V gene end was trimmed by 6 bases and the J gene end by 1 base; junction bases not matched to a gene: 7. The germline CDR1 and CDR2 sequences are ENHRY and SYGVKD.

This chain joins TRBV5-6 and TRBJ1-2; no firm D call. Trimming shortened V by 4 bases and J by 0 bases, and 19 bases separated the two germline ends. The CDR3 totals 17 residues. The V gene's germline CDR1 is SGHDT and CDR2 YYEEEE. The CDR3 is CASSLRVADFSNYGYTF. The DNA for the CDR3 is TGTGCCAGCAGCCTACGGGTGGCAGATTTTTCTAACTATGGCTACACCTTC. Based on the CDR3 plus reference TRBV5-6 and TRBJ1-2, the full variable domain is DAGVTQSPTHLIKTRGQQVTLRCSPKSGHDTVSWYQQALGQGPQFIFQYYEEEERQRGNFPDRFSGHQFPNYSSELNVNALLLGDSALYLCASSLRVADFSNYGYTFGSGTRLTVV.

The chain combines TRBV4-2 with TRBJ2-3; weak D call: TRBD1 (6 bases). V lost 6 bases to trimming and J lost 5 bases, with 18 bases between them. CDR1 LGHNA and CDR2 YNFKEQ come from the germline V gene. The CDR3 has 15 amino acids. The CDR3 DNA reads as TGTGCCAGCAGGTCTCGTGAGGGGACAATAGATACGCAGTATTTT. Encoded protein: CASRSREGTIDTQYF.

The CDR3 reads CASSIALAGTDTQYF. CDR3 bases: TGTGCCAGCAGCATTGCTCTAGCGGGCACAGATACGCAGTATTTT. The chain is built from TRBV11-2 and TRBJ2-3, with TRBD2 matching 7 bases. V dropped 5 bases and J dropped 1; count of bases not matched to a gene: 6. CDR1 and CDR2 from the germline V gene are SGHAT and FQNNGV. The CDR3 loop spans 15 amino acids.

This sequence joins TRBV7-6 and TRBJ2-7; D uncertain. The V gene lost 4 bases and the J gene lost 2 bases, with 12 bases spanning the gap. CDR1 is SGHVS, CDR2 FNYEAQ, per germline. CDR3 length: 14 residues. As DNA, the CDR3 is TGTGCCAGCAGCTCCACTCTAGTAACCTACGAGCAGTACTTC. Translating it yields CASSSTLVTYEQYF.

V gene TRBV5-4 combines with J gene TRBJ2-7; D is perhaps TRBD2 (6 bases). From germline, CDR1 is SGHNT and CDR2 YYREEE (reference sequence). V lost 4 bases and J lost 3, with 14 bases in between. The length of the CDR3 is 14 residues. The CDR3 DNA is TGTGCCAGCAGCCAAGCGGGCAGCCACTACGAGCAGTACTTC. Translating gives CASSQAGSHYEQYF.